The subject of this entry is one T cell receptor beta chain. Its antigen remains unidentified. From blood CD8+ and CD4+ T cells, the TCR beta chain was sequenced. TEMRA cells underwent FACS enrichment and CD8+ and CD4+ T cells underwent negative isolation. The record originates from a study of CD8 T cells in Susac syndrome. Overall study context: Within the group of sequenced Susac syndrome patients, six had active disease and eight were in remission.

RNA totalling roughly 0.45 to 1 ug underwent reverse transcription with random hexamers. TCRdb re-called the immunoSEQ multiplex PCR reads with MiXCR, one entry per CDR3 protein. The sample has some 180,000 distinct CDR3 sequences; roughly 94% are singletons. The study's findings and limits: It was acknowledged in the study that its TCR sequencing and HLA analysis involved a relatively small number of individuals.

V lost 3 bases and J 5 bases, leaving 7 bases between the germline ends. Germline values: CDR1 MGHDK, CDR2 SYGVNS. The CDR3 consists of 12 residues. The V gene is TRBV25-1, the J gene TRBJ2-5; no clear D. This sequence originates from a human donor with Susac syndrome. The sample consisted of CD4+ T cells from PBMCs. The CDR3 nucleotides read TGTGCCAGCAGTGATCTCGTGGAGACCCAGTACTTC. It specifies CASSDLVETQYF.